This T cell receptor beta chain was sequenced during a study of cytomegalovirus exposure and HLA in healthy donors. Findings and caveats of the study: Sequences of the TCR beta chain were said to predict the HLA-A and HLA-B alleles of most subjects accurately.

The PCR contained 60 Vbeta and 13 Jbeta primers. Clones were sequenced by immunoSEQ multiplex PCR, and TCRdb holds only the in-frame ones, with some missing. The sample includes about 89,000 clones, less than 80% seen only once; the top ten take 1.4%. In regard to this clone: Its antigen is undetermined.

The donors (healthy individuals) were bone marrow donors. Nominally healthy donors provided the samples, though records likely missed some immune exposures. V shed 1 base, J shed 8 bases, and the junction held 5 bases outside the gene matches. The germline V gene encodes CDR1 SGHVS and CDR2 FNYEAQ. This CDR3 contains 14 residues. The TCR sequence derives from a male donor in good health and CMV-seronegative. This chain connects TRBV7-6 to TRBJ2-1, with 7 bases lining up with TRBD2. The sequenced sample consisted of PBMCs. The CDR3 region has the DNA TGTGCCAGCAGCTTAGGGGAGGGCCGGGATGAGCAGTTCTTC. Its protein is CASSLGEGRDEQFF.